This T cell receptor (beta chain) stems from a study of prognosis after radiotherapy for stage I lung cancer. Amplification of the TCR beta CDR3 (from genomic DNA) was done by two-round multiplex PCR. Amplification in first-round PCR relied on primers specific to each TRBV and TRBJ gene. TCRdb redid the calling of the multiplex PCR reads with MiXCR, one entry per CDR3 protein. The sample shows nearly 35,000 distinct CDR3 sequences, nearly 35% of them seen only once. Comment on this clonotype: The antigen remains undetermined. Mismatch with germline at one junction end may stem from a read error.

The germline gives CDR1 MNHNS, CDR2 SASEGT. This CDR3 comprises 16 residues. Findings and limits, study-wide: Lower Shannon entropy values were found after stereotactic body radiation therapy in patients who developed distant metastases.

Sequenced here: PBMCs, sampled before or after stereotactic body radiation therapy (not recorded which). V usage is TRBV6-1 and J usage is TRBJ2-3, with D perhaps being TRBD1 or TRBD2 (6 bases each). This sequence originates from a donor over 45 with non-small cell lung cancer. The CDR3 bases are TGTGCCAGCATCCAAACGGGGGCACAAAGCACAGATACACAGTATTTT. It translates to CASIQTGAQSTDTQYF.